The rows below give T cell receptor beta chains drawn from one sample of a study of blood T cell repertoires in COVID-19. The assay was immunoSEQ multiplex PCR, and TCRdb's table has in-frame clones only and misses some. The table has 20,000 to 25,000 clones, under 90% seen once. The sample was peripheral blood. The source is a man in his fifties with active COVID-19. The CDR3 runs from the conserved cysteine through the conserved F or W. The order of the fields is V gene, clone size, J gene, D gene, CDR3 DNA, CDR3 protein. A D gene is named only where the DNA matches it firmly. Not every row has a clone size; where given, it reads once, few, many or a size class.

TRBV5-4	once	TRBJ2-7	TRBD2	TGTGCCAGCAGCCCTCGTGATAGCGGGGCCTACGAGCAGTACTTC	CASSPRDSGAYEQYF
TRBV7-8	.	TRBJ2-7	.	TGTGCCAGCAGCTTGGGAAGCGGCGAGCAGTACTTC	CASSLGSGEQYF
TRBV30	few	TRBJ1-2	.	TGTGCCTGGAGTGTTATAAGACAGCGCCTCGGGGGCTACACCTTC	CAWSVIRQRLGGYTF
TRBV7-6	.	TRBJ2-2	.	TGTGCCAGCAGGAGTGCCGGGACATCGAACACCGGGGAGCTGTTTTTT	CASRSAGTSNTGELFF
TRBV18	.	TRBJ1-1	.	TGTGCCAGCTCACCGGCGGGGTTATCGGGGCACACTGAAGCTTTCTTT	CASSPAGLSGHTEAFF
TRBV4-1	.	TRBJ1-2	.	TGCGCCAGCAGCCAAGAAGGTGGAGCTCCGTATGGCTACACCTTC	CASSQEGGAPYGYTF
TRBV5-1	.	TRBJ2-1	TRBD1	TGCGCCAGCAGCTTGGTTGGGACAGGGTCCTACAATGAGCAGTTCTTC	CASSLVGTGSYNEQFF
TRBV29-1	.	TRBJ1-3	.	TGCAGCGTTCTTTTGGACAGCTCTGGAAACACCATATATTTT	CSVLLDSSGNTIYF
TRBV7-3	.	TRBJ2-2	.	TGTGCCAGCAGTTCAAGCGGCACCGGGGAGCTGTTTTTT	CASSSSGTGELFF
TRBV20-1	.	TRBJ1-1	.	TGCAGCTTACAGGGGAACACTGAAGCTTTCTTT	CSLQGNTEAFF
TRBV12-5	.	TRBJ1-2	.	TGTGCTAGTGGCCTTCCCGGGGGGCGGACTTATGGCTACACCTTC	CASGLPGGRTYGYTF
TRBV12-5	.	TRBJ2-1	.	TGTGCTAGTGGTATTCGGACAGCGTCCGGCTCCTACAATGAGCAGTTCTTC	CASGIRTASGSYNEQFF
TRBV5-1	.	TRBJ2-6	TRBD1	TGCGCCAGCAGCACGAAGGGACAGGGGGCCTCTGGGGCCAACGTCCTGACTTTC	CASSTKGQGASGANVLTF
TRBV4-2	few	TRBJ1-5	.	TGTGCCAGCAGCCAAGAACAGTACAGCAATCAGCCCCAGCATTTT	CASSQEQYSNQPQHF
TRBV6-2/TRBV6-3	.	TRBJ2-2	.	TGTGCCAGCAGTTACTCCGGGATCACCGGGGAGCTGTTTTTT	CASSYSGITGELFF
TRBV6-2/TRBV6-3	.	TRBJ2-3	TRBD2	TGTGCCAGCAGTTCGGGGACTAGCGGGGGGGCCGTGGGAGATACGCAGTATTTT	CASSSGTSGGAVGDTQYF
TRBV25-1	.	TRBJ1-1	TRBD1	TGTGCCAGCAGACGACAGGGAACGAGGGAAGCTTTCTTT	CASRRQGTREAFF
TRBV5-1	once	TRBJ2-3	TRBD2	TGCGCCAGCAGCTGGGGACTAGCGGGGGGACTCACAGATACGCAGTATTTT	CASSWGLAGGLTDTQYF
TRBV5-5	few	TRBJ1-1	TRBD1	TGTGCCAGCAGCTACCAAGGACAGGGGCGGATCGGGGCTTTCTTT	CASSYQGQGRIGAFF
TRBV12-5	.	TRBJ1-5	.	TGTGCTAGTGGCCCCGGGGGGAATCAGCCCCAGCATTTT	CASGPGGNQPQHF
TRBV5-5	.	TRBJ1-5	.	TGTGCCAGCAGCTCTGATACGGGGTTCGGTAATCAGCCCCAGCATTTT	CASSSDTGFGNQPQHF
TRBV4-1	.	TRBJ1-1	TRBD1	TGCGCCAGCAGCCAGACAGGGGATGGGGCTGAAGCTTTCTTT	CASSQTGDGAEAFF
TRBV30	.	TRBJ2-7	TRBD1	TGTGCCTGGAGTTCTTCCGCCCCGGCGACAGGGGGATACGAGCAGTACTTC	CAWSSSAPATGGYEQYF
TRBV19	.	TRBJ2-1	.	TGTGCCAGTACTATGGGGGGGCCCTACAATGAGCAGTTCTTC	CASTMGGPYNEQFF
TRBV3-1/TRBV3-2	.	TRBJ1-5	.	TGTGCCAGCACCTCTGGAGGCCAGGCCAATCAGCCCCAGCATTTT	CASTSGGQANQPQHF
TRBV5-1	.	TRBJ1-5	.	TGCGCCAGCAGTTCGGGACCGGCGGGGAATCAGCCCCAGCATTTT	CASSSGPAGNQPQHF
TRBV13	.	TRBJ1-1	.	TGTGCCAGCAGCTTAGTCTCGCCCGTCAGCGAAATAAACACTGAAGCTTTCTTT	CASSLVSPVSEINTEAFF
TRBV30	.	TRBJ1-1	.	TGTGCCTGGAGTACACGAACGCGGGTGAACACTGAAGCTTTCTTT	CAWSTRTRVNTEAFF
TRBV6-5	.	TRBJ2-3	TRBD1	TGTGCCAGCAATCGTGGACAGGGGAGAGCAGATACGCAGTATTTT	CASNRGQGRADTQYF
TRBV29-1	medium-sized	TRBJ1-3	.	TGCAGCGTTGAACTAGACCTTGGAAACACCATATATTTT	CSVELDLGNTIYF
TRBV4-1	.	TRBJ2-5	TRBD1	TGCGCCAGCAGAACTACCGTCCAGGGACAGCAAGAGACCCAGTACTTC	CASRTTVQGQQETQYF
TRBV9	.	TRBJ2-1	.	TGTGCCAGCAGCCGGACATGGATTGTAGTTAGCTCCTACAATGAGCAGTTCTTC	CASSRTWIVVSSYNEQFF
TRBV9	.	TRBJ1-2	TRBD1	TGTGCCAGCAGCGTAGGCGTGGGACAGGGAGGTTTTGGCTACACCTTC	CASSVGVGQGGFGYTF
TRBV27	few	TRBJ1-2	.	TGTGCCAGCAGTTTAGGTGTCTCCTTCGGGATAGGTGGCTACACCTTC	CASSLGVSFGIGGYTF
TRBV19	once	TRBJ1-1	TRBD1	TGTGCCAGTAGACCGGGACAGGGCACTGAAGCTTTCTTT	CASRPGQGTEAFF
TRBV6-5	once	TRBJ2-7	TRBD1	TGTGCCAGCAGTTACTCTGACAGGGCCTACGAGCAGTACTTC	CASSYSDRAYEQYF
TRBV27	.	TRBJ2-7	TRBD1	TGTGCCAGCAGCCGGACAGGCTACGAGCAGTACTTC	CASSRTGYEQYF
TRBV30	.	TRBJ1-3	.	TGTGCCTGGAGTGTATGGGCAGGCGAGGGCTCTGGAAACACCATATATTTT	CAWSVWAGEGSGNTIYF
TRBV4-1	.	TRBJ2-7	TRBD2	TGCGCCAGCAGCCAAGATCCGGGGGGATTTACCTACGAGCAGTACTTC	CASSQDPGGFTYEQYF